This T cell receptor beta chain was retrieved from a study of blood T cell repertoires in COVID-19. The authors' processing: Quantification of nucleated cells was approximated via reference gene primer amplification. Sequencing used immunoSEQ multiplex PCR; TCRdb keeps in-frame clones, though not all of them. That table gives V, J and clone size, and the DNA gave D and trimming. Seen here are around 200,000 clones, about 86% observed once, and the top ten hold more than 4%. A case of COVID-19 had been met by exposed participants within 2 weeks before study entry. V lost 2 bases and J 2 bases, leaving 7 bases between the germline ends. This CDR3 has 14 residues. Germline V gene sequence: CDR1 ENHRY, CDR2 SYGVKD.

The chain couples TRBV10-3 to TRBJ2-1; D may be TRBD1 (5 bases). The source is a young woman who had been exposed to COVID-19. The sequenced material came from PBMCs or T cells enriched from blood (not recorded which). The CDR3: CAISEKGPYNEQFF. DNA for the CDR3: TGTGCCATCAGTGAGAAGGGGCCCTACAATGAGCAGTTCTTC.